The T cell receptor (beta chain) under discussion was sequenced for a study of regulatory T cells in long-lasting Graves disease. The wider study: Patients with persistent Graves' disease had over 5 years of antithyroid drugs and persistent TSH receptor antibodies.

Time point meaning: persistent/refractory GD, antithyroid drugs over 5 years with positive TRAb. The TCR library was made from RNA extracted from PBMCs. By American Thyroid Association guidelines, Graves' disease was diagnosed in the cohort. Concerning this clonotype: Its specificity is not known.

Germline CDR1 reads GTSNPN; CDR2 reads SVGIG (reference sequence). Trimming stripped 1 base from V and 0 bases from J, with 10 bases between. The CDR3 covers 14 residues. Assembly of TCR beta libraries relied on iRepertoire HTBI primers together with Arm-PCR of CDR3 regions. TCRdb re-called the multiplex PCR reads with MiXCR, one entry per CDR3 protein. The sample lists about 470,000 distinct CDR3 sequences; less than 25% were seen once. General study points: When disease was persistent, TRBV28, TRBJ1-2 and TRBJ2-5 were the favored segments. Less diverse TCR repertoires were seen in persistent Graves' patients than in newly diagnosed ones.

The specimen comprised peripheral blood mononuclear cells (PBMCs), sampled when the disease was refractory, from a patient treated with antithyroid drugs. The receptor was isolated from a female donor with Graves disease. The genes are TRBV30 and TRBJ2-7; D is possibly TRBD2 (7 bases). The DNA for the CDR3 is TGTGCCTGGAGTGAGGGAGGGGGCTCCTACGAGCAGTACTTC. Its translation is CAWSEGGGSYEQYF.